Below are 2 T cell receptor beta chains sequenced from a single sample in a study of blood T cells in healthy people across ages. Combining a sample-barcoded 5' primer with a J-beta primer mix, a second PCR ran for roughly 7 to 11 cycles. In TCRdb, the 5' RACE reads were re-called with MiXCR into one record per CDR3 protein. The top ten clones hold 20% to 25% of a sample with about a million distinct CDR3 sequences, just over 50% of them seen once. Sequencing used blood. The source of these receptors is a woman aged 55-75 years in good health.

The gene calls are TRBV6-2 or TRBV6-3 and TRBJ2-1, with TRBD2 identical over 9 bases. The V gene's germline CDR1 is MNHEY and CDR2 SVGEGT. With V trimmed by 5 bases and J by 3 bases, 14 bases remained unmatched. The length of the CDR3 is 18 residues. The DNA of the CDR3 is TGTGCCAGCAGTCTACCCCTGGGGGGACTAGCAGGCTACAATGAGCAGTTCTTC. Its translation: CASSLPLGGLAGYNEQFF.

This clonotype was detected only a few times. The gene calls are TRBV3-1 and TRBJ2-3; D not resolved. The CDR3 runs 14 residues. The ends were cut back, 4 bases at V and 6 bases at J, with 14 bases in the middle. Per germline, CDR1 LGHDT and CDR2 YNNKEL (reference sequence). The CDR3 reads CASSPGYQSDTQYF. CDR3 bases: TGTGCCAGCAGCCCTGGGTACCAGAGCGATACGCAGTATTTT.